This T cell receptor beta chain was recorded in a study of T-cell memory formation after mild COVID-19. This clonotype was observed at least ten times. The CDR3 contains 14 residues. V lost 2 bases, J lost 0 bases, and 7 bases lay in between. The germline gives CDR1 SGHTA, CDR2 FQGNSA. TCRdb re-called the 5' RACE reads through MiXCR, storing one row per CDR3 protein. The data contain under 200,000 distinct CDR3 sequences, roughly 11% of them seen just once; the ten biggest clones take up approximately 3.8%. The genes are TRBV7-2 and TRBJ1-1; D gene uncertain. The clonotype originates from a man aged 18 to 35 who had mild COVID-19 (a few samples of this study predate the infection). Cell type and time point are not known. Sequenced input: PBMCs or a T cell subset sorted from them (not recorded which). The CDR3 nucleotides are TGTGCCAGCAGCTTAACAGCCTTGAACACTGAAGCTTTCTTT. Translating it yields CASSLTALNTEAFF.